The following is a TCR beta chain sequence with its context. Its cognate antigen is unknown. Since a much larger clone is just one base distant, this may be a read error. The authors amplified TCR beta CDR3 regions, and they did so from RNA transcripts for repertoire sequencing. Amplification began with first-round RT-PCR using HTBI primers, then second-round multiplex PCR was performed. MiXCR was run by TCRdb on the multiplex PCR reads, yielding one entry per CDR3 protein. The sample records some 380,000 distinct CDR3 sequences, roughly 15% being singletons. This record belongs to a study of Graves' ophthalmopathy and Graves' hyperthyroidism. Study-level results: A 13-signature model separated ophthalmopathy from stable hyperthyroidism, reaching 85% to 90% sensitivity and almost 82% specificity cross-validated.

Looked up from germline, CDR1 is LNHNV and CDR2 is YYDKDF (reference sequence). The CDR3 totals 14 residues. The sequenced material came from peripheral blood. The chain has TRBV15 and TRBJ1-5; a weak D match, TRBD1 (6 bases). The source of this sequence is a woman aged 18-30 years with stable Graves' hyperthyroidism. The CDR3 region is CATRHTGLRQPHHF. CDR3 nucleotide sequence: TGTGCCACCAGGCACACAGGGTTGCGTCAGCCCCATCATTTT.